Following are 17 T cell receptor beta chains from one sample sequenced in a study of lymphopenia after photon versus proton radiotherapy. Method: immunoSEQ multiplex PCR; TCRdb's copy keeps in-frame clones and lacks some. This sample has approximately 45,000 clones, with approximately 83% found just once. The input for sequencing was peripheral blood, taken from a patient treated with photon-based radiotherapy. These TCRs come from a man in his forties with gastric cancer.

The chain combines TRBV6-1 with TRBJ2-3, with D unresolved. The germline V and J ends were trimmed by 8 bases and 0 bases, with 12 bases remaining between them. Germline lookup yields CDR1 MNHNS and CDR2 SASEGT. The CDR3 has 14 amino acids. The CDR3 here is CASEWLTSTDTQYF. The CDR3 DNA sequence: TGTGCCAGCGAATGGCTTACTAGCACAGATACGCAGTATTTT.

The chain uses TRBV6-4 and TRBJ1-1, with D unresolved. The CDR3 loop spans 14 amino acids. CDR1 MRHNA and CDR2 SNTAGT come from the germline V gene. Trimming took 4 bases from V and 1 from J, leaving 10 bases between them. The CDR3 sequence: CASSASPGNTEAFF. For the CDR3, the DNA is TGTGCCAGCAGTGCCAGTCCTGGGAACACTGAAGCTTTCTTT.

This clone appeared a few times. This chain links TRBV7-6 with TRBJ1-3, with TRBD1 matching 8 bases. V lost 5 bases to trimming and J lost 6 bases; unmatched junction nucleotides: 15. Germline-derived CDR1 and CDR2 are SGHVS and FNYEAQ. This CDR3 is 17 amino acids long. The CDR3 nucleotides are TGTGCCAGCAGCGGTCGGACAGGGCGATTTCAGGAAAACACCATATATTTT. It encodes CASSGRTGRFQENTIYF.

The V call is TRBV30, the J call TRBJ2-1; D is possibly TRBD2 (6 bases). This CDR3 region has 13 residues. Germline CDR1 and CDR2: GTSNPN and SVGIG (reference sequence). Trimming shortened V by 0 bases and J by 11 bases, and 14 bases separated the two germline ends. The CDR3 is CAWSVQPGGQQFF. The CDR3 region has the DNA TGTGCCTGGAGTGTACAGCCCGGGGGACAGCAGTTCTTC.

This sequence joins TRBV2 and TRBJ1-4; D is uncertain. CDR1 is SNHLY and CDR2 is FYNNEI in the germline V gene. The CDR3 sequence is 14 residues long. V was pared by 4 bases and J by 0 bases, with 6 bases between. DNA of the CDR3: TGTGCCAGCAGTGGGGCAGCAACTAATGAAAAACTGTTTTTT. It is translated as CASSGAATNEKLFF.

V is TRBV4-1 and J is TRBJ1-3; D is undetermined. The V end was cut by 2 bases, the J end by 0 bases, with 11 bases between. The germline CDR1 and CDR2 sequences are MGHRA and YSYEKL. CDR3 size: 16 residues. CDR3: CASSQLGRGSGNTIYF. CDR3 nucleotide sequence: TGCGCCAGCAGCCAATTGGGCAGAGGCTCTGGAAACACCATATATTTT.

In this sample, this clone turned up once. The rearrangement links TRBV4-2 to TRBJ1-3; 9 bases align to TRBD1. Germline assignment: CDR1 LGHNA and CDR2 YNFKEQ. The CDR3 runs 16 residues. Trimming at V came to 3 bases and at J to 1 base, leaving 4 bases not matched to a gene. The CDR3 loop reads CASSHDRGGSGNTIYF. CDR3 DNA sequence: TGTGCCAGCAGCCACGACAGGGGGGGGTCTGGAAACACCATATATTTT.

This chain uses TRBV4-3 with TRBJ2-5, with 10 bases identical to TRBD1. The germline gives CDR1 LGHNA, CDR2 YSLEER. The CDR3 covers 16 residues. The V segment lost 3 bases and the J segment 5 bases; nucleotides outside the gene matches: 9. The CDR3, as DNA: TGCGCCAGCAGCCAGGGGGGGACAGGGGAGGGCGAGACCCAGTACTTC. Translating it yields CASSQGGTGEGETQYF.

The gene calls are TRBV21-1 and TRBJ1-5. TRBV21-1 is labeled a pseudogene. The CDR3 is 16 amino acids. CDR3 in DNA: TGTGCCAGCAGCAATTATAGTGGGGAGCAGAGTCAGCCCCAGCATTTT. Translating gives CASSNYSGEQSQPQHF.

Comment on this clone: Other DNA sequences in the same sample also yield this CDR3. The V gene is TRBV6-4, the J gene TRBJ1-1, with D tentatively TRBD1 (5 bases). Germline-derived CDR1 and CDR2 are MRHNA and SNTAGT. V was clipped by 0 bases and J by 8 bases, with 7 bases between them. CDR3 length equals 12 residues. The DNA for the CDR3 is TGTGCCAGCAGTGACTCTTGGGGGGAAGCTTTCTTT. It is translated as CASSDSWGEAFF.

This clone was observed a handful of times. This chain joins TRBV6-5 and TRBJ2-7; 10 bases fit TRBD1. CDR3 length equals 13 residues. V was pared by 5 bases and J by 12 bases, with 10 bases of the junction left unmatched. CDR1 and CDR2 from the germline V gene are MNHEY and SVGAGI. The CDR3 is CASSPNRDRGGYF. CDR3 coding DNA: TGTGCCAGCAGTCCCAACCGGGACAGGGGAGGGTACTTC.

The V call is TRBV19, the J call TRBJ2-3, with D perhaps matching TRBD1 (5 bases). Trimming took off 7 bases at V and 0 bases at J, with 11 bases between the two ends. This CDR3 has 14 residues. Germline V gene sequence: CDR1 LNHDA, CDR2 SQIVND (reference sequence). CDR3 DNA sequence: TGTGCCAGTACAGTAGGGGTAAGCACAGATACGCAGTATTTT. Translating it yields CASTVGVSTDTQYF. The full variable domain, with the rest looked up from reference TRBV19 and TRBJ2-3, is DGGITQSPKYLFRKEGQNVTLSCEQNLNHDAMYWYRQDPGQGLRLIYYSQIVNDFQKGDIAEGYSVSREKKESFPLTVTSAQKNPTAFYLCASTVGVSTDTQYFGPGTRLTVL.

The gene calls are TRBV7-9 and TRBJ1-6; D unclear. The V and J ends lost 2 bases and 10 bases respectively, with 9 bases between them. The CDR3 loop spans 13 amino acids. Germline CDR1 SEHNR, CDR2 FQNEAQ (reference sequence). This chain's CDR3 is CASSLTAGSPLHF. The CDR3 coding sequence is TGTGCCAGCAGCTTAACGGCTGGATCACCCCTCCACTTT.

J is TRBJ2-6 and V is TRBV19; 8 bases agree with TRBD1. Losses at the gene ends were 6 bases for V and 2 bases for J; bases not matched to a gene: 0. This CDR3 comprises 14 residues. Germline CDR1 and CDR2: LNHDA and SQIVND (reference sequence). The CDR3 reads CASRDRAGANVLTF. The CDR3, as DNA: TGTGCCAGTAGGGACAGGGCTGGGGCCAACGTCCTGACTTTC.

This clone has only one observation. The chain joins TRBV30 to TRBJ2-7; maybe TRBD2 (6 bases). This CDR3 region has 11 residues. Germline CDR1 reads GTSNPN; CDR2 reads SVGIG (reference sequence). With 3 bases removed from V and 11 bases from J, the gap between germline ends came to 14 bases. The CDR3 coding sequence is TGTGCCTGGAGGAGTAAGGGACTGGAGTACTTC. Translating it yields CAWRSKGLEYF.

DNA for the CDR3: TGTGCCAGCAGTGACCGGGGGAGTGGAAACAAAAACATTCAGTACTTC. As protein: CASSDRGSGNKNIQYF. V usage is TRBV6-1 and J usage is TRBJ2-4, with D maybe TRBD2 (6 bases). The V end was cut by 3 bases, the J end by 3 bases, with 15 bases between. The germline V gene encodes CDR1 MNHNS and CDR2 SASEGT. The CDR3 runs to 16 residues.

This chain joins TRBV19 and TRBJ1-1; tentatively, D is TRBD1 (6 bases). CDR1 is LNHDA and CDR2 is SQIVND in the germline V gene (reference sequence). V lost 7 bases, J lost 1 base, and 13 bases lay in between. This CDR3 has 14 residues. CDR3 region: CASMRSGANTEAFF. CDR3 nucleotides: TGTGCCAGTATGAGATCAGGGGCGAACACTGAAGCTTTCTTT.